This T cell receptor (beta chain) was found in a study of blood T cells in healthy people across ages. The sample providers were healthy Caucasian people from Russia, aged roughly 6 to 90. Approximately 10 milliliters was the volume of peripheral blood drawn from each donor. The CDR3 is made up of 13 amino acids. Trimming removed 3 bases from V and 10 bases from J, with 13 bases in between. The germline V gene has CDR1 LGHNA and CDR2 YSLEER. This clonotype has a handful of counts. The authors ran a second PCR of roughly 7 to 11 cycles using a sample-barcoded 5' primer and a J-beta primer mix. TCRdb recomputed calls from the 5' RACE reads with MiXCR, one row per CDR3 protein. The sample consists of 800,000 to 950,000 distinct CDR3 sequences, roughly 43% of them appearing once.

The source of this sequence is a man aged 25 to 40 in good health. The chain employs TRBV4-3 and TRBJ2-1; D call uncertain. Sequenced input: blood. The CDR3 DNA reads as TGCGCCAGCAGCCAGTCGGAGACACAGGAGCAGTTCTTC. This encodes CASSQSETQEQFF.